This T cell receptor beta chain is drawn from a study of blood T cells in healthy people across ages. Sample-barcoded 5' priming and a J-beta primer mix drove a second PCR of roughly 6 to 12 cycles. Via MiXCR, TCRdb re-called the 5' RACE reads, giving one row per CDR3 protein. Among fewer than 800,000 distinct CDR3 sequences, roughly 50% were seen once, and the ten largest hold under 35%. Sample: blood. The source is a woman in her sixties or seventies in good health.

The CDR3 loop reads CSAISYSYNEQYF. In DNA, the CDR3 is TGCAGTGCTATCTCCTACTCCTACAATGAGCAGTACTTC. The rearrangement joins TRBV20-1 to TRBJ2-1; no reliable D call. The end of the DNA aligns better with TRBJ2-7, so the J call may be wrong. This CDR3 spans 13 amino acids. The germline V gene has CDR1 DFQATT and CDR2 SNEGSKA (reference sequence).